The rows below give T cell receptor beta chains drawn from one sample of a study of control samples from healthy donors and cancer patients. Produced via immunoSEQ multiplex PCR; TCRdb's table is partial and in-frame only. Of over 85,000 clones in the sample, more than 85% are singletons; the top ten hold around 1.5%. The sequencing sample was made of blood. The source of these receptors is a woman in her 30s in good health. CDR3s include the opening cysteine and the closing phenylalanine or tryptophan. Each record gives: D gene, J gene, clone size, V gene, CDR3 protein, CDR3 DNA. The D gene is left open where the match is weak. Clone size, where shown, is once, few, many, or a class for clones that have expanded.

NA	TRBJ1-6	NA	TRBV12-3/TRBV12-4	CASSLLRNSPLHF	TGTGCCAGCAGTTTACTGAGGAATTCACCCCTCCACTTT
NA	TRBJ2-6	NA	TRBV18	CASSPYEFSGANVLTF	TGTGCCAGCTCACCTTATGAGTTCTCTGGGGCCAACGTCCTGACTTTC
NA	TRBJ1-2	NA	TRBV4-1	CASSHGRWGHGYTF	TGCGCCAGCAGCCACGGCAGGTGGGGCCATGGCTACACCTTC
NA	TRBJ1-2	NA	TRBV3-1/TRBV3-2	CASSPVLSNYGYTF	TGTGCCAGCAGCCCCGTTTTGTCAAACTATGGCTACACCTTC
NA	TRBJ2-1	NA	TRBV5-1	CASSLAAGSYNEQFF	TGCGCCAGCAGCTTGGCCGCGGGCTCCTACAATGAGCAGTTCTTC
NA	TRBJ2-1	NA	TRBV6-6	CASQRGGEQFF	TGTGCCAGCCAAAGGGGGGGTGAGCAGTTCTTC
TRBD1	TRBJ1-1	NA	TRBV5-1	CASSATGERHTEAFF	TGCGCCAGCAGCGCGACAGGGGAGAGGCACACTGAAGCTTTCTTT
NA	TRBJ2-5	NA	TRBV18	CASSPRGGQLETQYF	TGTGCCAGCTCACCACGAGGCGGACAGTTGGAGACCCAGTACTTC
NA	TRBJ2-3	few	TRBV6-5	CASTLRVDTDTQYF	TGTGCCAGCACTTTACGGGTAGACACAGATACGCAGTATTTT
NA	TRBJ1-2	NA	TRBV5-8	CASSFTVEGYTF	TGTGCCAGCAGCTTTACAGTTGAGGGCTACACCTTC
NA	TRBJ2-7	NA	TRBV6-5	CASKDLSYEQYF	TGTGCCAGCAAGGACCTGTCCTACGAGCAGTACTTC
TRBD1	TRBJ1-2	NA	TRBV6-5	CASQTGSLTYTF	TGTGCCAGCCAGACAGGGTCCTTAACCTACACCTTC
NA	TRBJ1-1	once	TRBV11-2	CASSLSTENTEAFF	TGTGCCAGCAGCTTAAGTACGGAGAACACTGAAGCTTTCTTT
NA	TRBJ1-3	NA	TRBV10-3	CAISEAELRNTIYF	TGTGCCATCAGTGAAGCCGAGCTACGAAACACCATATATTTT
TRBD1	TRBJ1-6	NA	TRBV6-1	CASSESGGGHSPLHF	TGTGCCAGCAGTGAATCAGGGGGCGGTCATTCACCCCTCCACTTT
NA	TRBJ1-2	NA	TRBV5-4	CASSSMGRTSNYGYTF	TGTGCCAGCAGCTCAATGGGACGGACTTCTAACTATGGCTACACCTTC
NA	TRBJ1-3	NA	TRBV18	CASSPENTIYF	TGTGCCAGCTCACCGGAAAACACCATATATTTT
TRBD1	TRBJ1-5	NA	TRBV28	CASRSGQGDLQPQHF	TGTGCCAGCAGATCCGGACAGGGTGACCTGCAGCCCCAGCATTTT
TRBD1	TRBJ1-1	once	TRBV19	CASKAGGSTEAFF	TGTGCCAGTAAGGCAGGGGGGTCCACTGAAGCTTTCTTT
NA	TRBJ2-5	NA	TRBV7-9	CASSKGGQETQYF	TGTGCCAGCAGCAAGGGGGGTCAAGAGACCCAGTACTTC
NA	TRBJ1-6	NA	TRBV2	CASSVVQKGSPLHF	TGTGCCAGCAGTGTAGTCCAAAAGGGTTCACCCCTCCACTTT
TRBD1	TRBJ1-2	NA	TRBV9	CASSVGTGANYGYTF	TGTGCCAGCAGCGTAGGGACAGGCGCTAACTATGGCTACACCTTC
NA	TRBJ1-2	NA	TRBV19	CASSIPRGRIYGYTF	TGTGCCAGTAGTATCCCCCGGGGGCGCATCTATGGCTACACCTTC
NA	TRBJ1-5	NA	TRBV19	CASSIQVPSNQPQHF	TGTGCCAGTAGTATCCAGGTACCTAGCAATCAGCCCCAGCATTTT
NA	TRBJ2-5	once	TRBV19	CASSILGGRQETQYF	TGTGCCAGTAGTATCCTAGGGGGGAGGCAAGAGACCCAGTACTTC
TRBD2	TRBJ2-3	NA	TRBV5-1	CASSLVAGASTDTQYF	TGCGCCAGCAGCTTGGTAGCGGGGGCTAGCACAGATACGCAGTATTTT
TRBD1	TRBJ1-1	NA	TRBV29-1	CSVGQGATGTEAFF	TGCAGCGTGGGACAGGGGGCAACGGGCACTGAAGCTTTCTTT
NA	TRBJ1-1	NA	TRBV5-1	CASSTNTGGNTEAFF	TGCGCCAGCAGCACGAATACGGGGGGGAACACTGAAGCTTTCTTT
TRBD2	TRBJ2-1	few	TRBV19	CASQTGTSGRYEQFF	TGTGCCAGTCAAACCGGGACTAGCGGGAGGTATGAGCAGTTCTTC